The 16 T cell receptor beta chains listed next were all sequenced from one sample in a study of shared clonotypes between healthy human individuals (dated by TCRdb to 2020 to 2021). Receptor libraries were prepared by the immunoSEQ multiplex PCR assay. TCRdb carries this immuneACCESS record with in-frame sequences only. Its versions omit some clonotypes, under half of them owing to an unresolved V gene in the studies checked, with the rest unexplained. The sample records approximately 500,000 clones, almost 80% of which are singletons. Around 12% of the sample comes from the top ten. Sample: PBMCs. The receptors come from a woman in her thirties or forties in good health. Some clones in this sample may be carry-over from other donors' samples.

The gene calls are TRBV5-1 and TRBJ1-5; the D is unclear. Germline CDR1 is SGHRS and CDR2 is YFSETQ. The CDR3 has 13 residues. The germline V and J ends were trimmed by 0 bases and 5 bases, with 6 bases remaining between them. DNA of the CDR3: TGCGCCAGCAGCTTGGGAGAAGATCAGCCCCAGCATTTT. It specifies CASSLGEDQPQHF.

The genes are TRBV6-1 and TRBJ1-4; weak D call: TRBD1 (5 bases). Trimming removed 6 bases from V and 0 bases from J, with 11 bases in between. Germline CDR1 is MNHNS and CDR2 is SASEGT. The CDR3 loop spans 15 amino acids. As DNA, the CDR3 is TGTGCCAGCAGCTATACCAGGGCAACTAATGAAAAACTGTTTTTT. Protein product: CASSYTRATNEKLFF.

The chain carries TRBV15 and TRBJ2-5; D might be TRBD1 or TRBD2, each matching 5 bases. The germline CDR1 and CDR2 sequences are LNHNV and YYDKDF (reference sequence). The V and J ends lost 8 bases and 1 base respectively, with 14 bases between them. There are 14 residues in the CDR3. The CDR3 sequence: CATQPGPFQETQYF. CDR3 nucleotides: TGTGCCACCCAGCCGGGACCCTTCCAAGAGACCCAGTACTTC.

This CDR3 reads CAISGATAGGPNEQFF. The CDR3 DNA sequence: TGTGCCATCAGCGGGGCCACCGCGGGAGGGCCCAATGAGCAGTTCTTC. V is TRBV10-3 and J is TRBJ2-1, with 9 positions matching TRBD2. The CDR3 sequence is 16 residues long. J gave up 6 bases and V 6 bases, and 12 bases lay outside the gene matches. Germline loops: CDR1 ENHRY, CDR2 SYGVKD.

This clone was observed a single time. The chain links TRBV10-2 to TRBJ2-7; TRBD1 might be the D (6 bases). Trimming shortened V by 6 bases and J by 6 bases, and 12 bases separated the two germline ends. The CDR3 runs 12 residues. Per germline, CDR1 WSHSY and CDR2 SAAADI. The CDR3 region has the DNA TGCGCCAGCAGACAGGGTTTTGGCGAGCAGTACTTC. It is translated as CASRQGFGEQYF.

This CDR3 is CASSQGRSGEETQYF. CDR3 nucleotides: TGTGCCAGCAGCCAAGGCAGGTCGGGAGAAGAGACCCAGTACTTC. V gene TRBV4-2 combines with J gene TRBJ2-5, with a tentative D call TRBD2 (6 bases). This CDR3 spans 15 amino acids. From germline, CDR1 is LGHNA and CDR2 YNFKEQ. The V and J ends lost 1 base and 3 bases respectively, with 12 bases between them.

V is TRBV10-2 and J is TRBJ2-5; 15 bases align to TRBD2. In germline, CDR1 is WSHSY, CDR2 SAAADI. The CDR3 runs to 17 residues. Trimming removed 4 bases from V and 5 bases from J; junction bases left unmatched: 8. In DNA, the CDR3 is TGCGCCAGCAGTGCCCCGGGACTAGCGGGAGGCGGGGAGACCCAGTACTTC. As protein: CASSAPGLAGGGETQYF.

This rearrangement joins TRBV18 to TRBJ1-5; tentative D call: TRBD1 (5 bases). CDR3 length: 15 amino acids. Trimming left V 2 bases short and J 3 bases short, with 11 bases between. The germline V gene encodes CDR1 KGHSH and CDR2 LQKENI. The CDR3 sequence: CASSPMRQPNQPQHF. CDR3 coding DNA: TGTGCCAGCTCACCAATGAGACAGCCCAATCAGCCCCAGCATTTT.

The chain links TRBV7-8 to TRBJ2-2, with a possible D match to TRBD2 (6 bases). Trimming removed 4 bases at V and 0 bases at J, with 9 bases between. CDR3 size: 15 residues. CDR1 is SGHVS, CDR2 FQNEAQ, per germline. The chain's CDR3 is CASSSAGTNTGELFF. The CDR3 DNA follows: TGTGCCAGCAGCTCCGCGGGGACGAACACCGGGGAGCTGTTTTTT.

The gene calls are TRBV7-9 and TRBJ2-7; 9 bases match TRBD1. Germline lookup yields CDR1 SEHNR and CDR2 FQNEAQ (reference sequence). CDR3 length: 14 residues. The V and J ends lost 3 bases and 7 bases, in that order; junction bases with no gene match: 7. DNA for the CDR3: TGTGCCAGCAGCTTCGGGACAGGGTCTAGGGAGCAGTACTTC. This gives the protein CASSFGTGSREQYF.

The chain combines TRBV13 with TRBJ2-2; 14 positions match TRBD2. CDR3 length: 16 amino acids. Germline lookup yields CDR1 PRHDT and CDR2 FYEKMQ (reference sequence). J gave up 7 bases and V 5 bases, and 6 bases lay outside the gene matches. The DNA of the CDR3 is TGTGCCAGCAGCGGGGGACTAGCGGGAGCTTACGGGGAGCTGTTTTTT. Amino acid sequence: CASSGGLAGAYGELFF. The variable domain in full, completed from reference TRBV13 and TRBJ2-2, reads AAGVIQSPRHLIKEKRETATLKCYPIPRHDTVYWYQQGPGQDPQFLISFYEKMQSDKGSIPDRFSAQQFSDYHSELNMSSLELGDSALYFCASSGGLAGAYGELFFGEGSRLTVL.

This clone has ten or more counts. The chain combines TRBV6-1 with TRBJ2-1; the match to TRBD2 covers 9 bases. The CDR3 runs to 15 residues. Trimming removed 6 bases from V and 6 bases from J; junction bases left unmatched: 9. CDR1 and CDR2 from the germline V gene are MNHNS and SASEGT. CDR3 residues: CASSRIAGESNEQFF. In DNA form, the CDR3 reads TGTGCCAGCAGCCGTATAGCGGGAGAGTCCAATGAGCAGTTCTTC.

Only a few counts were recorded for this clone. The V and J genes are TRBV9 and TRBJ2-2; TRBD2 aligns across 7 bases. V trimming: 0 bases; J trimming: 6 bases; junction bases outside the gene matches: 8. CDR1 and CDR2 (germline): SGDLS, YYNGEE. The CDR3 spans 16 residues. The CDR3 DNA sequence: TGTGCCAGCAGCGTAGGTGGGAGGGCCGAGGCCGGGGAGCTGTTTTTT. This encodes CASSVGGRAEAGELFF. The variable domain in full, with the rest retrieved from reference TRBV9 and TRBJ2-2, is DSGVTQTPKHLITATGQRVTLRCSPRSGDLSVYWYQQSLDQGLQFLIQYYNGEERAKGNILERFSAQQFPDLHSELNLSSLELGDSALYFCASSVGGRAEAGELFFGEGSRLTVL.

The chain combines TRBV5-4 with TRBJ2-3, with D possibly being TRBD1 or TRBD2 (6 bases each). The CDR3 covers 16 residues. Trimming shortened V by 0 bases and J by 2 bases, and 13 bases separated the two germline ends. Germline CDR1 is SGHNT and CDR2 is YYREEE (reference sequence). The CDR3: CASSLGGAGHTDTQYF. The CDR3 DNA reads as TGTGCCAGCAGCTTGGGAGGGGCGGGACACACAGATACGCAGTATTTT.

This chain links TRBV4-1 with TRBJ2-1, with 7 positions matching TRBD2. Germline V CDR1 and CDR2: MGHRA, YSYEKL. The V segment lost 0 bases and the J segment 0 bases; nucleotides outside the gene matches: 2. The length of the CDR3 is 16 residues. The CDR3 reads CASSQDPGGSYNEQFF. CDR3 bases: TGCGCCAGCAGCCAAGATCCGGGGGGCTCCTACAATGAGCAGTTCTTC.

This clone was recorded many times. The V call is TRBV7-2, the J call TRBJ2-2, with 12 bases identical to TRBD2. Trimming removed 0 bases from V and 4 bases from J; junction bases left unmatched: 6. CDR1 SGHTA and CDR2 FQGNSA come from the germline V gene. CDR3 length: 18 amino acids. Here the CDR3 reads CASSLALAGGRGTGELFF. CDR3 sequence (DNA): TGTGCCAGCAGCTTAGCCCTAGCGGGAGGGAGGGGCACCGGGGAGCTGTTTTTT.